Reported below is one T cell receptor (beta chain). Its matching antigen is unknown. The record originates from a study of T cells in localized non-small cell lung cancer. Whole-study findings and limits: As only one tumor region underwent sequencing, heterogeneity remains possible. Across samples, adjacent lung featured a median roughly 50 of the top 100 tumor clones.

TCRdb's table, derived via immunoSEQ multiplex PCR, lists solely in-frame clones and lacks some. The sample includes roughly 26,000 clones, around nine tenths of them seen just once. Looked up from germline, CDR1 is MNHEY and CDR2 is SVGAGI. The CDR3 has 13 residues. V was trimmed by 5 bases and J by 5 bases, leaving 12 bases between them. The source of this sequence is a female donor over 55 with stage II squamous cell lung carcinoma. The chain joins TRBV6-5 to TRBJ1-2; D perhaps matches TRBD1 (6 bases). The sequenced sample was peripheral blood, obtained before any cancer treatment. In DNA form, the CDR3 reads TGTGCCAGCAGTCCGGACAGCGGATATGGCTACACCTTC. This sequence encodes CASSPDSGYGYTF.